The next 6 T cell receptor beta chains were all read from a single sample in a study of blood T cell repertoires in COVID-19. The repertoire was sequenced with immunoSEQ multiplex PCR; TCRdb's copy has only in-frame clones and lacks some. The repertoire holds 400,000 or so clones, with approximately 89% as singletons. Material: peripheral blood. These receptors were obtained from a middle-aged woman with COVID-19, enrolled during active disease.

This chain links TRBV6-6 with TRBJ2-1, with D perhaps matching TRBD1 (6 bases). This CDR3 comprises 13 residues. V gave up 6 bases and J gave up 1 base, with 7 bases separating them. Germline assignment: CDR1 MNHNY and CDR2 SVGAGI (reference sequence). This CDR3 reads CASRQGSYNEQFF. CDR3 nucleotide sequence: TGTGCCAGCAGACAGGGATCCTACAATGAGCAGTTCTTC.

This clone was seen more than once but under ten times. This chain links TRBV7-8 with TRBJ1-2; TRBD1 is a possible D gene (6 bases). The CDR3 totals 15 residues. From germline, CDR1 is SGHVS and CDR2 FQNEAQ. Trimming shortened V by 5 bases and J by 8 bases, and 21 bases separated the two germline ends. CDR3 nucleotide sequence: TGTGCCAGCAGCGCCTACGGGACAAAGGGAGACGGCTACACCTTC. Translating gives CASSAYGTKGDGYTF.

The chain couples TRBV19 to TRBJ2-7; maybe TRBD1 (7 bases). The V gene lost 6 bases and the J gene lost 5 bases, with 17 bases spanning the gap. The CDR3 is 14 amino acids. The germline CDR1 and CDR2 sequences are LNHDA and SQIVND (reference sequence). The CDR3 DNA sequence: TGTGCCAGTAGCCTGAGACAGGGACTCGACGAGCAGTACTTC. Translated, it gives CASSLRQGLDEQYF.

CDR3 DNA: TGCAGCGTCCAGGAAGGCTACGAGCAGTACTTC. Protein product: CSVQEGYEQYF. The V gene is TRBV29-1, the J gene TRBJ2-7; no clear D. Between the trimmed V and J ends, which lost 6 bases and 3 bases, there was a span of 9 bases. The CDR3 runs 11 residues. Germline assignment: CDR1 SQVTM and CDR2 ANQGSEA.

CDR3 protein: CASSQGIRDRDQPQHF. Here the CDR3 DNA reads TGCGCCAGCAGCCAAGGAATCCGGGACAGGGATCAGCCCCAGCATTTT. The chain combines TRBV4-3 with TRBJ1-5; 9 bases line up with TRBD1. The germline V gene encodes CDR1 LGHNA and CDR2 YSLEER. This CDR3 is built from 16 residues. Trimming removed 1 base from V and 5 bases from J; junction bases left unmatched: 6.

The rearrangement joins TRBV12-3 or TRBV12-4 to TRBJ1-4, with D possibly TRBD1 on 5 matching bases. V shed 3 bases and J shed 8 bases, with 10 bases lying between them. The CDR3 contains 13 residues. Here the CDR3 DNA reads TGTGCCAGCAGTTTCGGGGGGACCGAAAAACTGTTTTTT. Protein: CASSFGGTEKLFF.